This entry describes one T cell receptor beta chain. Germline CDR1 is KGHSH and CDR2 is LQKENI. This CDR3 contains 16 residues. Trimming cost V 5 bases and J 3 bases; bases outside gene matches: 10. In the source study's methods: Quantification of nucleated cells was approximated via reference gene primer amplification. Profiling relied on immunoSEQ multiplex PCR, and the TCRdb table lists in-frame clones only, not all of them. That table supplies the V and J calls and clone size; D and trimming were determined from the DNA. The profile shows 200,000 to 250,000 clones, about nine tenths of them singletons. The sample belongs to a study of blood T cell repertoires in COVID-19. Background on the study: From T cells, B-cell-depleted T cells, or PBMCs came the material, which was cDNA or gDNA.

Sequencing was done on a sample of peripheral blood. This sequence originates from a woman aged 60-75 years with acute or convalescent COVID-19. The V call is TRBV18, the J call TRBJ1-5, with 7 bases fitting TRBD1. The CDR3 loop reads CASSEGQSRNNQPQHF. DNA of the CDR3: TGTGCCAGCTCAGAGGGACAGTCCAGAAACAATCAGCCCCAGCATTTT.